The clone carrying this T cell receptor beta chain was seen a handful of times. Its antigen is not known. This sample is part of a study of PD-1 blockade in classical Hodgkin lymphoma. Regarding the study as a whole: Complete responders started with a diversity level that resembled newly diagnosed patients at baseline.

Germline V gene lookup returns CDR1 SEHNR and CDR2 FQNEAQ (reference sequence). This CDR3 has 13 residues. V gave up 5 bases and J gave up 4 bases, with 12 bases separating them. Assay used: immunoSEQ multiplex PCR; TCRdb lists only in-frame clones, some missing. The sample holds more than 25,000 clones, 85% to 90% seen once. Every patient had relapsed following autologous stem cell transplantation, and cohorts differed in brentuximab vedotin exposure. Purification of CD4+ T cells from thawed PBMCs was achieved by magnetic negative selection. The sequence came from a human donor with classical Hodgkin lymphoma. The material sequenced was CD4+ T cells from blood, taken at baseline. The chain has TRBV7-9 and TRBJ2-7; weak D call: TRBD2 (6 bases). The CDR3 region has the DNA TGTGCCAGCAGCCGTCGTGGGGGGTACGAGCAGTACTTC. Encoded protein: CASSRRGGYEQYF.